The 22 T cell receptor beta chains below were found in one sample sequenced in a study of blood T cell repertoires in COVID-19 (TCRdb year 2020). The library came from the immunoSEQ multiplex PCR assay. In TCRdb, the immuneACCESS table is reduced to in-frame sequences with V and J assigned. These tables do not hold every clone; where another copy was compared, an unresolved V gene accounts for under half, and the others remain unexplained. For this sample the table gives a few hundred thousand clones, of which 80% to 90% were detected only once. The leading ten clones occupy more than 7.5% of the sample. Sequencing used PBMCs or T cells enriched from blood (not recorded which). The receptors shown here come from a woman aged 55-70 years who had recovered from COVID-19.

The chain uses TRBV7-9 and TRBJ2-7; possibly TRBD2 for D (5 bases). This CDR3 contains 13 residues. Trimming took 3 bases from V and 6 from J, leaving 12 bases between them. Germline-derived CDR1 and CDR2 are SEHNR and FQNEAQ (reference sequence). The chain's CDR3 is CASSLQVEGEQYF. DNA of the CDR3: TGTGCCAGCAGCTTGCAGGTAGAGGGCGAGCAGTACTTC.

The chain has TRBV10-3 and TRBJ2-3; 15 bases agree with TRBD2. With 4 bases clipped from V and 4 bases from J, the junction kept 0 bases outside the gene matches. This CDR3 contains 15 residues. Germline V gene lookup returns CDR1 ENHRY and CDR2 SYGVKD. The CDR3 coding sequence is TGTGCCATCAGTGGGACTAGCGGGGGGGCAGATACGCAGTATTTT. This sequence encodes CAISGTSGGADTQYF.

The V gene is TRBV3-1 (or the pseudogene TRBV3-2), the J gene TRBJ1-1, with 7 bases fitting TRBD1. This CDR3 contains 16 residues. Losses at the gene ends were 4 bases for V and 1 base for J; bases not matched to a gene: 9. Germline CDR1 reads LGHDT; CDR2 reads YNNKEL (reference sequence). CDR3: CASSLQGYRGNTEAFF. The DNA of the CDR3 is TGTGCCAGCAGCCTACAGGGGTACCGAGGGAACACTGAAGCTTTCTTT.

This clone was seen just once. This chain joins TRBV2 and TRBJ1-5; possibly TRBD1 for D (6 bases). Germline CDR1 reads SNHLY; CDR2 reads FYNNEI. The CDR3 runs to 14 residues. Trimming took off 4 bases at V and 2 bases at J, with 9 bases between the two ends. The chain's CDR3 is CASSVGAGNQPQHF. The CDR3 DNA follows: TGTGCCAGCAGTGTGGGGGCTGGCAATCAGCCCCAGCATTTT.

This sequence joins TRBV4-2 and TRBJ1-1; tentative D call: TRBD1 (5 bases). With 1 base removed from V and 2 bases from J, the gap between germline ends came to 11 bases. The germline V gene has CDR1 LGHNA and CDR2 YNFKEQ. This CDR3 region has 15 residues. Here the CDR3 DNA reads TGTGCCAGCAGCCAAGCACGCACAGGCAACACTGAAGCTTTCTTT. Protein product: CASSQARTGNTEAFF.

V gene TRBV11-3 combines with J gene TRBJ1-5; TRBD1 might be the D (5 bases). Per germline, CDR1 SGHNT and CDR2 YENEEA. Trimming took off 3 bases at V and 5 bases at J, with 11 bases between the two ends. CDR3 length: 14 residues. DNA for the CDR3: TGTGCCAGCAGCTTCGGGGGGATACATCAGCCCCAGCATTTT. Translating it yields CASSFGGIHQPQHF.

Only a few counts were recorded for this clone. V usage is TRBV10-3 and J usage is TRBJ1-2, with a weak D call TRBD1 (5 bases). This CDR3 has 11 residues. Germline-derived CDR1 and CDR2 are ENHRY and SYGVKD. Trimming removed 8 bases from V and 5 bases from J, with 9 bases in between. The CDR3 region is CAIGTGYGYTF. CDR3 coding DNA: TGTGCCATCGGGACTGGTTATGGCTACACCTTC.

This chain links TRBV2 with TRBJ1-2; D gene uncertain. Per germline, CDR1 SNHLY and CDR2 FYNNEI. V was clipped by 4 bases and J by 4 bases, with 13 bases between them. This CDR3 has 14 residues. The CDR3 reads CASSGSGSAYGYTF. CDR3 DNA: TGTGCCAGCAGTGGGTCAGGATCAGCCTATGGCTACACCTTC. The full variable domain, with the rest looked up from reference TRBV2 and TRBJ1-2, is EPEVTQTPSHQVTQMGQEVILRCVPISNHLYFYWYRQILGQKVEFLVSFYNNEISEKSEIFDDQFSVERPDGSNFTLKIRSTKLEDSAMYFCASSGSGSAYGYTFGSGTRLTVV.

This rearrangement joins TRBV24-1 to TRBJ1-2; TRBD1 agrees at 9 bases. Germline assignment: CDR1 KGHDR and CDR2 SFDVKD. This CDR3 has 15 amino acids. Trimming cost V 4 bases and J 4 bases; bases outside gene matches: 6. This CDR3 reads CATSEADRGAYGYTF. CDR3 nucleotides: TGTGCCACCAGTGAAGCCGACAGGGGGGCCTATGGCTACACCTTC.

The genes are TRBV19 and TRBJ2-1, with TRBD1 matching 12 bases. Germline-derived CDR1 and CDR2 are LNHDA and SQIVND (reference sequence). V lost 9 bases and J lost 8; bases outside the gene matches: 14. The CDR3 is 16 residues long. The CDR3 loop is CASSKTRDRGHHEQFF. The DNA of the CDR3 is TGTGCCAGCTCCAAAACTCGGGACAGGGGGCACCATGAGCAGTTCTTC.

The chain is built from TRBV18 and TRBJ1-1; TRBD1 is a possible D gene (6 bases). CDR1 KGHSH and CDR2 LQKENI come from the germline V gene. CDR3 size: 14 residues. Trimming left V 3 bases short and J 3 bases short, with 11 bases between. CDR3 sequence reads: CASSPGAGHTEAFF. DNA for the CDR3: TGTGCCAGCTCACCGGGGGCTGGGCACACTGAAGCTTTCTTT.

The chain links TRBV7-2 to TRBJ1-5, with D uncertain. This CDR3 comprises 15 residues. Germline V gives CDR1 SGHTA, CDR2 FQGNSA. The V end lost 1 base, the J end lost 3 bases, and 10 bases lay between the germline ends. The CDR3 DNA reads TGTGCCAGCAGCTTAGTCCCAGGATTCAATCAGCCCCAGCATTTT. Translating gives CASSLVPGFNQPQHF. Complete variable domain (other parts from reference TRBV7-2 and TRBJ1-5): GAGVSQSPSNKVTEKGKDVELRCDPISGHTALYWYRQSLGQGLEFLIYFQGNSAPDKSGLPSDRFSAERTGGSVSTLTIQRTQQEDSAVYLCASSLVPGFNQPQHFGDGTRLSIL.

The CDR3 coding sequence is TGTGCCAGCAGTGGAGGGACAGGAATTTTCAATGAGCAGTTCTTC. Its protein is CASSGGTGIFNEQFF. This chain joins TRBV25-1 and TRBJ2-1, with TRBD1 identical over 8 bases. V trimming: 4 bases; J trimming: 6 bases; junction bases outside the gene matches: 8. Germline V CDR1 and CDR2: MGHDK, SYGVNS. The CDR3 runs to 15 residues.

The CDR3 DNA reads as TGTGCCAGCAGCAAGAGGGACAGGGGATATCAGCCCCAGCATTTT. Its protein is CASSKRDRGYQPQHF. The V gene is TRBV5-6, the J gene TRBJ1-5; TRBD1 aligns across 10 bases. The CDR3 spans 15 residues. V was clipped by 4 bases and J by 5 bases; unmatched bases: 6. The germline V gene encodes CDR1 SGHDT and CDR2 YYEEEE.

V gene TRBV6-5 combines with J gene TRBJ2-3, with D perhaps matching TRBD2 (7 bases). The germline V gene has CDR1 MNHEY and CDR2 SVGAGI. V shed 0 bases and J shed 6 bases, with 16 bases lying between them. This CDR3 has 16 residues. CDR3 in amino acids: CASSYSAGAIKDTQYF. The CDR3 bases are TGTGCCAGCAGTTACTCGGCGGGGGCCATCAAGGATACGCAGTATTTT.

On this clone: This sample also contains other DNA sequences that code for the same CDR3. The gene calls are TRBV5-1 and TRBJ2-3, with D perhaps matching TRBD2 (7 bases). V was cut by 7 bases and J by 6 bases, with 9 bases left in between. Germline-derived CDR1 and CDR2 are SGHRS and YFSETQ. This CDR3 spans 11 amino acids. The DNA of the CDR3 is TGCGCCAGCGGGGGGGCGGATACGCAGTATTTT. It codes for CASGGADTQYF.

This clone was seen only once. The gene calls are TRBV27 and TRBJ2-2; D is perhaps TRBD1 (6 bases). Germline lookup yields CDR1 MNHEY and CDR2 SMNVEV (reference sequence). CDR3 length: 13 residues. V lost 5 bases and J lost 7, with 11 bases in between. CDR3 amino acids: CASSVTGFGELFF. CDR3 nucleotide sequence: TGTGCCAGCAGTGTGACAGGATTCGGGGAGCTGTTTTTT.

The V and J genes are TRBV15 and TRBJ1-1; a possible D gene is TRBD1 (5 bases). CDR1 LNHNV and CDR2 YYDKDF come from the germline V gene (reference sequence). V gave up 3 bases and J gave up 1 base, with 9 bases separating them. CDR3 length: 14 residues. The CDR3 region is CATSRVQGNTEAFF. The CDR3 DNA follows: TGTGCCACCAGCAGGGTCCAGGGGAACACTGAAGCTTTCTTT.

The rearrangement uses TRBV5-1 and TRBJ2-5; a possible D gene is TRBD1 (6 bases). Trimming removed 0 bases at V and 1 base at J, with 10 bases between. The V gene's germline CDR1 is SGHRS and CDR2 YFSETQ. The CDR3 totals 15 residues. CDR3 nucleotides: TGCGCCAGCAGCTTGGGACAGGTGACCCAAGAGACCCAGTACTTC. This encodes CASSLGQVTQETQYF.

This clone was detected once. The chain links TRBV5-1 to TRBJ2-1; 11 positions agree with TRBD2. V shed 1 base, J shed 10 bases, and the junction held 13 bases outside the gene matches. CDR3 length: 17 amino acids. Germline values: CDR1 SGHRS, CDR2 YFSETQ. CDR3 sequence (DNA): TGCGCCAGCAGCTTGTGGGCTAGCGGGGGGCCCTTAGGGGAGCAGTTCTTC. The encoded protein is CASSLWASGGPLGEQFF.

This clone was recorded only once. The V and J genes are TRBV10-1 and TRBJ2-4, with TRBD2 matching over 8 bases. V lost 3 bases, J lost 9 bases, and 4 bases stayed unmatched. In germline, CDR1 is WNHNN, CDR2 SYGVQD (reference sequence). The CDR3 has 13 amino acids. In nucleotides, the CDR3 is TGCGCCAGCAGTGAAGAGCGGGGGAGCATTCAGTACTTC. This codes for CASSEERGSIQYF.

The gene calls are TRBV14 and TRBJ2-1; 8 bases line up with TRBD2. The CDR3 totals 16 residues. V lost 4 bases to trimming and J lost 7 bases; unmatched junction nucleotides: 12. CDR1 and CDR2 from the germline V gene are SGHDN and FVKESK. CDR3 in DNA: TGTGCCAGCAGCCTAAGACTAGCGATTTCGGGGAATGAGCAGTTCTTC. Protein: CASSLRLAISGNEQFF.